These 24 T cell receptor beta chains originate from one sample sequenced in a study of OX40 agonist ivuxolimab in advanced cancers. The method was immunoSEQ multiplex PCR; TCRdb's version includes in-frame clones alone and lacks a portion of them. The sample has 50,000 to 60,000 clones; about four fifths are singletons. This material consisted of CD4+ or CD8+ T cells sorted from blood, taken in a trial of the OX40 agonist ivuxolimab. Every receptor here comes from an adult with an advanced solid tumor such as melanoma, head and neck, liver or kidney cancer.

The chain has TRBV6-1 and TRBJ1-3, with D maybe TRBD1 (6 bases). This CDR3 spans 14 amino acids. Per germline, CDR1 MNHNS and CDR2 SASEGT. Trimming removed 5 bases from V and 0 bases from J, with 8 bases in between. CDR3 sequence reads: CASSIQGSGNTIYF. The CDR3 DNA follows: TGTGCCAGCAGTATACAGGGCTCTGGAAACACCATATATTTT.

This rearrangement joins TRBV6-1 to TRBJ1-4; 7 nucleotides agree with TRBD1. The CDR3 loop spans 14 amino acids. V lost 6 bases, J lost 9 bases, and 10 bases stayed unmatched. Germline V lookup: CDR1 MNHNS, CDR2 SASEGT. The CDR3: CASRLTGLDKKLFF. Written as DNA, the CDR3 is TGTGCCAGCAGACTGACAGGGTTAGATAAAAAACTGTTTTTT.

This clone was seen a few times. The chain uses TRBV14 and TRBJ2-5; D not certain. V lost 4 bases and J lost 5, with 17 bases in between. Germline-derived CDR1 and CDR2 are SGHDN and FVKESK. This CDR3 has 15 amino acids. The CDR3 sequence: CASSRGISEGETQYF. CDR3 in DNA: TGTGCCAGCAGCCGGGGTATATCGGAAGGTGAGACCCAGTACTTC.

The rearrangement joins TRBV30 to TRBJ1-6; a weak D match, TRBD1 (6 bases). Germline V gene lookup returns CDR1 GTSNPN and CDR2 SVGIG (reference sequence). V was cut by 0 bases and J by 7 bases, with 19 bases left in between. This CDR3 is 17 amino acids long. As DNA, the CDR3 is TGTGCCTGGAGTGTAGGTCCGACCGACAGGCTAAATTCACCCCTCCACTTT. Translating gives CAWSVGPTDRLNSPLHF.

V gene TRBV7-9 combines with J gene TRBJ2-7, with a possible D match to TRBD2 (6 bases). The CDR3 has 14 amino acids. Germline V gene data show CDR1 as SEHNR and CDR2 as FQNEAQ (reference sequence). With 0 bases removed from V and 6 bases from J, the gap between germline ends came to 12 bases. CDR3 coding DNA: TGTGCCAGCAGCTTAGCGTCCGGGACTGGCGAGCAGTACTTC. This translates into CASSLASGTGEQYF.

This chain joins TRBV4-2 and TRBJ2-3; TRBD2 agrees at 8 bases. Germline CDR1 LGHNA, CDR2 YNFKEQ. V dropped 1 base and J dropped 0; count of bases not matched to a gene: 3. The CDR3 has 16 residues. CDR3 nucleotides: TGTGCCAGCAGCCAAGTAGCGGGGATCAGCACAGATACGCAGTATTTT. Translation: CASSQVAGISTDTQYF.

In this sample, this clone turned up a few times. The same CDR3 also results from other DNA sequences found in this sample. This chain joins TRBV15 and TRBJ1-6; unclear D gene. Germline V gene lookup returns CDR1 LNHNV and CDR2 YYDKDF (reference sequence). The V gene lost 0 bases and the J gene lost 9 bases, with 6 bases spanning the gap. The CDR3 has 13 residues. The CDR3 protein is CATSRDRGSPLHF. The CDR3 DNA sequence: TGTGCCACCAGCAGAGATCGGGGTTCACCCCTCCACTTT.

The chain employs TRBV5-6 and TRBJ1-6; 11 nucleotides agree with TRBD1. From germline, CDR1 is SGHDT and CDR2 YYEEEE. The CDR3 length is 13 residues. J gave up 8 bases and V 7 bases, and 2 bases lay outside the gene matches. CDR3 sequence: CASSGQGDSPLHF. In DNA form, the CDR3 reads TGTGCCAGCTCGGGACAGGGGGATTCACCCCTCCACTTT.

The chain combines TRBV15 with TRBJ1-5; D is unclear. Trimming left V 8 bases short and J 0 bases short, with 11 bases between. The CDR3 has 14 amino acids. Germline V CDR1 and CDR2: LNHNV, YYDKDF (reference sequence). The CDR3 reads CATEDGPSNQPQHF. In DNA, the CDR3 is TGTGCCACCGAGGACGGACCTAGCAATCAGCCCCAGCATTTT. The full variable domain, its missing parts supplied by reference TRBV15 and TRBJ1-5, is DAMVIQNPRYQVTQFGKPVTLSCSQTLNHNVMYWYQQKSSQAPKLLFHYYDKDFNNEADTPDNFQSRRPNTSFCFLDIRSPGLGDTAMYLCATEDGPSNQPQHFGDGTRLSIL.

This clone was seen more than once but under ten times. The rearrangement links TRBV30 to TRBJ2-2; 11 bases agree with TRBD2. Germline CDR1 is GTSNPN and CDR2 is SVGIG (reference sequence). CDR3 size: 21 residues. J gave up 1 base and V 4 bases, and 20 bases lay outside the gene matches. CDR3 nucleotide sequence: TGTGCCTGGAAGCCCAAAAGTCCTAGCGGGGGGAAATACAGGAACACCGGGGAGCTGTTTTTT. This translates into CAWKPKSPSGGKYRNTGELFF.

The V call is TRBV5-6, the J call TRBJ2-7; no firm D call. In germline, CDR1 is SGHDT, CDR2 YYEEEE. V gave up 0 bases and J gave up 6 bases, with 13 bases separating them. The CDR3 spans 14 residues. CDR3 sequence (DNA): TGTGCCAGCAGCTTGGAACGGCGCAACGGCGAGCAGTACTTC. Translating gives CASSLERRNGEQYF. Full variable domain (remainder filled in from reference TRBV5-6 and TRBJ2-7): DAGVTQSPTHLIKTRGQQVTLRCSPKSGHDTVSWYQQALGQGPQFIFQYYEEEERQRGNFPDRFSGHQFPNYSSELNVNALLLGDSALYLCASSLERRNGEQYFGPGTRLTVT.

This chain joins TRBV19 and TRBJ2-7; 8 positions agree with TRBD1. Germline CDR1 reads LNHDA; CDR2 reads SQIVND (reference sequence). J was trimmed by 5 bases and V by 1 base; bases with no gene match: 1. There are 13 residues in the CDR3. In DNA, the CDR3 is TGTGCCAGTAGTATAGGACAGGGGAACGAGCAGTACTTC. Translating gives CASSIGQGNEQYF.

DNA of the CDR3: TGCAGCTCAGAAAGCCAGGGGGTGGGTGAAGCTTTCTTT. Translation gives CSSESQGVGEAFF. The rearrangement joins TRBV29-1 to TRBJ1-1; the match to TRBD1 covers 7 bases. Germline values: CDR1 SQVTM, CDR2 ANQGSEA. The junction had 13 bases not matched to a gene; V was cut back by 8 bases and J by 7 bases. This CDR3 has 13 residues. Full variable domain (rest looked up from reference TRBV29-1 and TRBJ1-1): SAVISQKPSRDICQRGTSLTIQCQVDSQVTMMFWYRQQPGQSLTLIATANQGSEATYESGFVIDKFPISRPNLTFSTLTVSNMSPEDSSIYLCSSESQGVGEAFFGQGTRLTVV.

Comments on this clone: The junction shows a germline mismatch at one end, possibly a read error. This chain uses TRBV7-7 with TRBJ2-3, with D uncertain. This CDR3 is built from 11 residues. Per the germline V gene, CDR1 is SSHAT and CDR2 is FNYEAQ (reference sequence). CDR3 in DNA: TGTGCTAGCAGCTTAACAGATACGCAGTATTTT. It translates to CASSLTDTQYF.

CDR3 amino acids: CASSSDGYNEQFF. CDR3 DNA sequence: TGTGCCAGCAGCTCGGACGGGTACAATGAGCAGTTCTTC. The V gene is TRBV11-2, the J gene TRBJ2-1; D not resolved. There are 13 residues in the CDR3. The germline gives CDR1 SGHAT, CDR2 FQNNGV. Trimming removed 4 bases from V and 4 bases from J, with 8 bases in between.

As to this clone: Within the sample, other DNA sequences also encode this same CDR3. This sequence joins TRBV7-8 and TRBJ2-2; no firm D call. Germline V gene sequence: CDR1 SGHVS, CDR2 FQNEAQ. CDR3 length: 13 residues. V dropped 0 bases and J dropped 5 bases, with 4 bases sitting between them. The CDR3 protein is CASSLAPTGELFF. CDR3 DNA sequence: TGTGCCAGCAGCTTAGCCCCGACCGGGGAGCTGTTTTTT.

The V call is TRBV5-1, the J call TRBJ2-3; tentative D call: TRBD1 (5 bases). The germline V and J ends were trimmed by 2 bases and 5 bases, with 6 bases remaining between them. Germline V gene sequence: CDR1 SGHRS, CDR2 YFSETQ. CDR3 length equals 12 residues. The CDR3 loop reads CASSFQGDTQYF. The CDR3 nucleotides are TGCGCCAGCAGCTTCCAGGGAGATACGCAGTATTTT.

V usage is TRBV10-3 and J usage is TRBJ2-5, with TRBD1 identical over 7 bases. The junction had 6 bases not matched to a gene; V was cut back by 6 bases and J by 2 bases. Germline V lookup: CDR1 ENHRY, CDR2 SYGVKD. The CDR3 extends over 14 amino acids. The CDR3 sequence: CAISPRQGQETQYF. The CDR3 DNA follows: TGTGCCATCAGCCCCCGACAGGGACAAGAGACCCAGTACTTC.

V is TRBV28 and J is TRBJ2-1; D unclear. Trimming shortened V by 2 bases and J by 6 bases, and 11 bases separated the two germline ends. Germline CDR1 MDHEN, CDR2 SYDVKM. The CDR3 contains 14 residues. The CDR3 is CASSLPGGTNEQFF. The CDR3 DNA reads TGTGCCAGCAGTTTACCGGGCGGAACCAATGAGCAGTTCTTC.

This chain links TRBV7-9 with TRBJ2-1; maybe TRBD2 (6 bases). With 6 bases removed from V and 9 bases from J, the gap between germline ends came to 21 bases. This CDR3 region has 15 residues. Germline values: CDR1 SEHNR, CDR2 FQNEAQ (reference sequence). The CDR3 spells CASSRGTSTHVEQFF. The CDR3 DNA follows: TGTGCCAGCAGTCGCGGGACGTCGACCCATGTTGAGCAGTTCTTC.

The CDR3 coding sequence is TGTGCCTGGAGTCCGCCCTCTGGGGCCAACGTCCTGACTTTC. Translation: CAWSPPSGANVLTF. The chain has TRBV30 and TRBJ2-6; D unresolved. V was trimmed by 2 bases and J by 0 bases, leaving 5 bases between them. Germline V gene data show CDR1 as GTSNPN and CDR2 as SVGIG (reference sequence). CDR3 length: 14 residues.

This sequence joins TRBV9 and TRBJ2-2; 7 bases are a match to TRBD2. Germline CDR1 SGDLS, CDR2 YYNGEE. The CDR3 is 16 amino acids. V shed 3 bases, J shed 4 bases, and the junction held 9 bases outside the gene matches. In DNA, the CDR3 is TGTGCCAGCAGCGCCCAGGGCGGGAGAGTCACCGGGGAGCTGTTTTTT. Protein: CASSAQGGRVTGELFF.

This clone was observed a few times. The genes are TRBV15 and TRBJ1-6, with D perhaps TRBD1 (5 bases). CDR3 size: 15 residues. Trimming took off 6 bases at V and 7 bases at J, with 16 bases between the two ends. Germline values: CDR1 LNHNV, CDR2 YYDKDF (reference sequence). CDR3 in amino acids: CATRGEGRSNSPLHF. The CDR3 DNA is TGTGCCACCAGAGGGGAGGGGAGATCGAATTCACCCCTCCACTTT.

This rearrangement joins TRBV19 to TRBJ1-5, with D unclear. V was shortened by 5 bases and J by 2 bases, with 13 bases between the two germline ends. Germline loops: CDR1 LNHDA, CDR2 SQIVND (reference sequence). This CDR3 has 15 residues. CDR3 DNA: TGTGCCAGTAGTTTTCAGGTATATGGCAATCAGCCCCAGCATTTT. Amino acid sequence: CASSFQVYGNQPQHF.